A single sample is the source of the 23 T cell receptor beta chains below, sequenced in a study of T cell repertoires in cytomegalovirus infection. TCRdb independently ran MiXCR on the reads; one entry per CDR3 protein. There are about 890,000 distinct CDR3 sequences in the sample; roughly 31% occur only once, and about an eighth lies in the top ten. Their antigens remain unidentified. The material was cultured CD8+ T cells from PBMCs, obtained from culture after CMV antigen stimulation. The receptors derive from a human donor in good health (CMV status not recorded). Some clones in this sample may be carry-over from other donors' samples.

The chain uses TRBV11-1 and TRBJ2-3; the D gene is possibly TRBD2 (6 bases). Trimming took off 5 bases at V and 10 bases at J, with 19 bases between the two ends. This CDR3 is built from 14 residues. Germline values: CDR1 SGHAT, CDR2 FQDESV (reference sequence). CDR3: CASSLPGLVSPQYF. In DNA, the CDR3 is TGTGCCAGCAGCCTACCGGGACTTGTAAGTCCGCAGTATTTT.

This clonotype was picked up many times. V usage is TRBV11-1 and J usage is TRBJ1-3, with D perhaps matching TRBD1 (6 bases). This CDR3 is built from 16 residues. The ends were cut back, 3 bases at V and 0 bases at J, with 12 bases in the middle. CDR1 SGHAT and CDR2 FQDESV come from the germline V gene (reference sequence). CDR3 nucleotides: TGTGCCAGCAGCTTCGTCACAGGGCCCTCTGGAAACACCATATATTTT. Residues: CASSFVTGPSGNTIYF.

The chain uses TRBV5-5 and TRBJ1-1; D is uncertain. The V gene's germline CDR1 is SGHKS and CDR2 YYEKEE (reference sequence). This CDR3 is built from 11 residues. The V end lost 1 base, the J end lost 10 bases, and 8 bases lay between the germline ends. The CDR3 bases are TGTGCCAGCAGCTTGAATTGGGGAGCTTTCTTT. It specifies CASSLNWGAFF.

The chain recombines TRBV12-3 or TRBV12-4 with TRBJ1-3; the D is unclear. CDR3 size: 15 residues. V was shortened by 6 bases and J by 0 bases, with 12 bases between the two germline ends. The CDR3 nucleotides read TGTGCCAGCAGCAGAGGACGGATCTCTGGAAACACCATATATTTT. Protein product: CASSRGRISGNTIYF.

The chain joins TRBV7-9 to TRBJ2-5; D perhaps matches TRBD1 (6 bases). The germline CDR1 and CDR2 sequences are SEHNR and FQNEAQ (reference sequence). CDR3 length: 16 amino acids. V lost 5 bases to trimming and J lost 0 bases, with 16 bases between them. The CDR3 is CASSGLRDIHQETQYF. The CDR3 DNA sequence: TGTGCCAGCAGCGGACTCCGGGACATCCACCAAGAGACCCAGTACTTC.

This clonotype has a count of ten or more. In nucleotides, the CDR3 is TGTGCCAGCAGTTTCGGAGGGAAGAGGACTGAAGCTTTCTTT. This gives the protein CASSFGGKRTEAFF. The V call is TRBV12-3 or TRBV12-4, the J call TRBJ1-1; D is undetermined. Trimming pared 3 bases from V and 5 bases from J, leaving 13 bases between. The CDR3 is 14 residues long.

The V and J genes are TRBV18 and TRBJ2-7; 11 bases agree with TRBD1. The germline gives CDR1 KGHSH, CDR2 LQKENI. This CDR3 is built from 18 residues. V lost 5 bases, J lost 3 bases, and 15 bases stayed unmatched. The CDR3 bases are TGTGCCAGCTCAAATGGGAGGCCCCCCGGGACAGGGGGCTACGAGCAGTACTTC. Protein: CASSNGRPPGTGGYEQYF.

This clonotype showed up many times. The chain links TRBV6-6 to TRBJ1-3; tentative D call: TRBD1 (5 bases). The CDR3 runs to 15 residues. Deletions cut 0 bases from V and 4 bases from J, with 10 bases between. CDR1 MNHNY and CDR2 SVGAGI come from the germline V gene (reference sequence). This chain's CDR3 is CASSYSGTSGNTIYF. CDR3 sequence (DNA): TGTGCCAGCAGTTACTCAGGGACCTCAGGAAACACCATATATTTT.

V and J are TRBV27 and TRBJ1-2, with D unresolved. V lost 4 bases and J 8 bases, leaving 20 bases between the germline ends. This CDR3 contains 15 residues. The germline gives CDR1 MNHEY, CDR2 SMNVEV (reference sequence). The DNA of the CDR3 is TGTGCCAGCAGTTCGGGTCAATTCTTTTTGAAAGGCTACACCTTC. Its protein product is CASSSGQFFLKGYTF.

This clonotype was detected only a few times. This chain connects TRBV4-1 to TRBJ1-1, with unresolved D. Germline V CDR1 and CDR2: MGHRA, YSYEKL. Between the trimmed V and J ends, which lost 0 bases and 5 bases, there was a span of 7 bases. The CDR3 is 13 amino acids. CDR3 loop: CASSQEGRTEAFF. The CDR3 DNA reads as TGCGCCAGCAGCCAAGAAGGGAGGACTGAAGCTTTCTTT.

This clonotype has ten or more counts. This chain uses TRBV7-8 with TRBJ2-1, with D uncertain. CDR1 and CDR2 (germline): SGHVS, FQNEAQ. Between the trimmed V and J ends, which lost 7 bases and 0 bases, there was a span of 19 bases. The length of the CDR3 is 17 residues. CDR3: CASTDQTVRISYNEQFF. The CDR3 region has the DNA TGTGCCAGCACCGATCAAACAGTGCGAATCTCCTACAATGAGCAGTTCTTC.

The CDR3 reads CAISGPNRAETQYF. The DNA of the CDR3 is TGTGCCATCAGTGGCCCGAACAGGGCTGAGACCCAGTACTTC. The genes are TRBV10-3 and TRBJ2-5; D is possibly TRBD1 (6 bases). The CDR3 consists of 14 residues. Germline CDR1 reads ENHRY; CDR2 reads SYGVKD. V shed 4 bases and J shed 5 bases, with 14 bases lying between them.

This clonotype turned up a few times. This chain joins TRBV2 and TRBJ2-2, with D unresolved. Per the germline V gene, CDR1 is SNHLY and CDR2 is FYNNEI. The CDR3 totals 12 residues. Trimming left V 7 bases short and J 4 bases short, with 7 bases between. Written as DNA, the CDR3 is TGTGCCAGCAAGCTACGCACCGGGGAGCTGTTTTTT. Protein: CASKLRTGELFF.

This clonotype appeared many times. The chain uses TRBV24-1 and TRBJ1-5; 7 bases line up with TRBD1. The length of the CDR3 is 13 residues. The ends lost 3 bases at V and 6 bases at J; junction bases unmatched: 1. Germline-derived CDR1 and CDR2 are KGHDR and SFDVKD. The CDR3 spells CATSDHRGQPQHF. As DNA, the CDR3 is TGTGCCACCAGTGATCACAGGGGTCAGCCCCAGCATTTT.

V is TRBV23-1 and J is TRBJ2-5; D perhaps matches TRBD2 (6 bases). TRBV23-1 is labeled an ORF, and its function is uncertain. The CDR3 is 17 residues long. Trimming removed 0 bases from V and 5 bases from J, with 19 bases in between. The CDR3 bases are TGCGCCAGCAGTCAATCGAAGCGGGCAGCCATTAGGGAGACCCAGTACTTC. Translation: CASSQSKRAAIRETQYF.

This sequence joins TRBV27 and TRBJ1-3; 12 nucleotides agree with TRBD1. V was clipped by 5 bases and J by 4 bases; unmatched bases: 3. The germline CDR1 and CDR2 sequences are MNHEY and SMNVEV (reference sequence). The CDR3 covers 15 residues. CDR3 nucleotides: TGTGCCAGCAGTCACGGGACAGGGGGCGGAAACACCATATATTTT. It encodes CASSHGTGGGNTIYF.

This rearrangement joins TRBV20-1 to TRBJ2-7, with D maybe TRBD2 (5 bases). The CDR3 consists of 16 residues. Trimming cost V 3 bases and J 2 bases, with 20 bases left between them. Germline loops: CDR1 DFQATT, CDR2 SNEGSKA (reference sequence). The CDR3 reads CSASSGIRTSAYEQYF. DNA for the CDR3: TGCAGTGCTAGCTCGGGTATAAGGACTTCAGCCTACGAGCAGTACTTC.

This clonotype occurred many times. This chain uses TRBV7-6 with TRBJ2-5; D ambiguous. The CDR3 length is 16 residues. V was pared by 2 bases and J by 5 bases, with 18 bases between. Per germline, CDR1 SGHVS and CDR2 FNYEAQ. The CDR3 is CASSLLGSRAKETQYF. CDR3 nucleotide sequence: TGTGCCAGCAGCTTATTGGGATCTAGGGCTAAGGAGACCCAGTACTTC.

The chain employs TRBV20-1 and TRBJ2-7; 7 nucleotides match TRBD2. V gave up 6 bases and J gave up 2 bases; unmatched junction bases: 7. The CDR3 is 13 residues long. Germline-derived CDR1 and CDR2 are DFQATT and SNEGSKA (reference sequence). The CDR3 coding sequence is TGCAGTGCCCGGTCTAGCGGAGCCTACGAGCAGTACTTC. Translation gives CSARSSGAYEQYF.

This chain connects TRBV12-5 to TRBJ1-2, with 7 positions matching TRBD1. CDR3 length: 16 amino acids. V lost 4 bases and J lost 3; bases outside the gene matches: 11. Looked up from germline, CDR1 is LGHNT and CDR2 is FRNRAP. CDR3 sequence (DNA): TGTGCTAGTGGTTCCTTTGACAGGGCCAGGGACTATGGCTACACCTTC. Translated: CASGSFDRARDYGYTF.

The rearrangement joins TRBV5-1 to TRBJ1-3, with TRBD1 identical over 9 bases. V lost 3 bases, J lost 0 bases, and 4 bases stayed unmatched. CDR3 length: 16 amino acids. The germline CDR1 and CDR2 sequences are SGHRS and YFSETQ. In DNA form, the CDR3 reads TGCGCCAGCAGCTCGGGACAGGGAGCCTCTGGAAACACCATATATTTT. Protein: CASSSGQGASGNTIYF. Full variable domain (missing parts from reference TRBV5-1 and TRBJ1-3): KAGVTQTPRYLIKTRGQQVTLSCSPISGHRSVSWYQQTPGQGLQFLFEYFSETQRNKGNFPGRFSGRQFSNSRSEMNVSTLELGDSALYLCASSSGQGASGNTIYFGEGSWLTVV.

This clonotype came up a few times. This sequence joins TRBV19 and TRBJ2-5, with D possibly TRBD1 on 5 matching bases. The CDR3 runs to 14 residues. Germline V lookup: CDR1 LNHDA, CDR2 SQIVND (reference sequence). V shed 1 base and J shed 2 bases, with 8 bases lying between them. As DNA, the CDR3 is TGTGCCAGTAGTATAGCGACAGAGCAAGAGACCCAGTACTTC. It yields the protein CASSIATEQETQYF.

In its sample, this clonotype was seen a few times. This clone may be a read error of a much larger clone one base away. The chain employs TRBV7-6 and TRBJ2-1, with 8 positions matching TRBD1. CDR1 is SGHVS, CDR2 FNYEAQ, per germline. The CDR3 has 15 amino acids. CDR3 loop: CVSSPRQGPYNEQFF. The DNA of the CDR3 is TGTGTCAGCAGCCCCCGACAGGGGCCCTACAATGAGCAGTTCTTC.